The TCR beta chain described here comes from a study of blood T cell repertoires in COVID-19. Study summary: PBMCs, B-cell-depleted T cells, or T cells were the source of the cDNA or gDNA that made up the material.

In the authors' workflow: For nucleated cells, counts were estimated from reference gene primer amplification. Clones were read by immunoSEQ multiplex PCR, and TCRdb kept only the in-frame ones, dropping some. V and J calls and clone size are those listed in that table; D and trimming were worked out from the DNA. The sample includes 150,000 or so clones, roughly 80% of them seen just once. The sequencing input was peripheral blood. The sequence was obtained from a woman aged 45-65 years with active or convalescent COVID-19.

The DNA of the CDR3 is TGTGCCAGCAGTTCCCCGGGGAATTCACCCCTCCACTTT. It translates to CASSSPGNSPLHF. This chain uses TRBV27 with TRBJ1-6; no firm D call. Germline lookup yields CDR1 MNHEY and CDR2 SMNVEV (reference sequence). The V end was cut by 4 bases, the J end by 7 bases, with 8 bases between. The CDR3 runs 13 residues.